This T cell receptor beta chain appears in the sequencing data of a study of human T cells and chemical hapten exposure. This clonotype was seen many times. The sample's time point: pre-sensitization, week 0. The treatment is: therapeutic diphenylcyclopropenone sensitization with weekly scalp DPC. Individual cDNA molecules (in the library) carried attached unique molecular identifiers. TCRdb re-called the RACE reads through MiXCR, storing one row per CDR3 protein. The table lists roughly 260,000 distinct CDR3 sequences, around 9.3% of them singletons. The clonotype was recovered from a middle-aged woman with alopecia areata. Some clones in this sample may be carry-over from other donors' samples. The material was whole blood, obtained in connection with sensitization to the hapten diphenylcyclopropenone (DPC).

Here the CDR3 reads CASTLTQETQYF. The CDR3 nucleotides read TGTGCCAGCACCCTGACCCAAGAGACCCAGTACTTC. The V and J genes are TRBV2 and TRBJ2-5; D remains unclear. In germline, CDR1 is SNHLY, CDR2 FYNNEI. The length of the CDR3 is 12 residues. V lost 7 bases and J 1 base, leaving 7 bases between the germline ends.